This T cell receptor beta chain appears in the sequencing data of a study of T cell responses to AZD1222 COVID-19 vaccine. Points from the study as a whole: Spike-specific TCR repertoires showed rising breadth and depth after two AZD1222 doses. It was only 6 or 7 AZD1222 recipients who were seropositive at baseline.

Second-dose intervals near 4 or 12 weeks were combined. CDR1 and CDR2 from the germline V gene are SGHRS and YFSETQ. This CDR3 contains 15 residues. V gave up 0 bases and J gave up 0 bases, with 7 bases separating them. Sequencing used immunoSEQ multiplex PCR; TCRdb keeps in-frame clones, though not all of them. Among about 130,000 clones listed, roughly nine tenths were seen once. In regard to this clone: Its antigen is unidentified.

The input for sequencing was peripheral blood, taken 28 days after the second AZD1222 dose. The rearrangement joins TRBV5-1 to TRBJ1-5; D uncertain. The sequence came from an adult who received the AZD1222 COVID-19 vaccine. CDR3 sequence (DNA): TGCGCCAGCAGCTTGGGCGGCTATAGCAATCAGCCCCAGCATTTT. Encoded protein: CASSLGGYSNQPQHF.